This T cell receptor beta chain was observed in a study of cytomegalovirus exposure and HLA in healthy donors. Study context: Around 76% of 300 to 450 genotyped donors fell in the Caucasian-associated ancestry cluster.

Findings and limits, study-wide: As confirmed in vitro, a few CMV-associated chains were specific for CMV antigens. The listing of fewer than 200 TCR beta chains classed them as cytomegalovirus-associated.

Germline V CDR1 and CDR2: SGHTA, FQGNSA. The CDR3 loop spans 16 amino acids. The trim removed 3 bases at V and 4 bases at J, leaving 9 bases unmatched. The PCR was carried out with 60 Vbeta primers and 13 Jbeta primers. Data came from immunoSEQ multiplex PCR; TCRdb stores just in-frame clones and leaves some out. This sample carries 150,000 to 200,000 clones, approximately 70% of them seen once, and the ten largest clones take 1.5% to 2%. A note on this clone: Its antigen remains unknown.

This receptor was obtained from a young woman in good health and CMV-seronegative. The V call is TRBV7-2, the J call TRBJ2-1, with 7 positions matching TRBD1. Sequenced sample: PBMCs. The CDR3 bases are TGTGCCAGCAGCTTGGCATCCAGGGGGATTTACAATGAGCAGTTCTTC. It is translated as CASSLASRGIYNEQFF. The complete variable domain, with remaining parts taken from reference TRBV7-2 and TRBJ2-1, reads GAGVSQSPSNKVTEKGKDVELRCDPISGHTALYWYRQSLGQGLEFLIYFQGNSAPDKSGLPSDRFSAERTGGSVSTLTIQRTQQEDSAVYLCASSLASRGIYNEQFFGPGTRLTVL.